This T cell receptor (beta chain) was sequenced for a study of PD-1 blockade in classical Hodgkin lymphoma (dated by TCRdb to the early 2020s). The study in broad terms: Nivolumab dosing was 3 mg/kg intravenously every 2 weeks, continuing until either disease progression or unacceptable toxicity. The study used TCR beta sequencing and CyTOF to define a peripheral blood immune signature of response to PD-1 blockade in classical Hodgkin lymphoma. Points the paper makes about the study in general: The study was restricted to a single clinical trial cohort, and the causes of repertoire differences, possibly disease activity or prior therapy, were left undefined. Lower diversity was seen in patients whose nivolumab began less than 1 year after ASCT, and these patients were left out of later analyses so that immune reconstitution would not confound the results. Trial patients achieving complete response had baseline diversity similar to newly diagnosed patients, whereas partial responders and progressors had significantly lower diversity. Baseline TCR diversity was reported to be lower in newly diagnosed patients than in healthy donors, and even lower in relapsed/refractory patients. By C4D1, a significant rise was seen in CD4+ TCR diversity but not in CD8+ TCR diversity (p=0.0027 vs p=0.16), and the rise was most apparent among complete responders (p=0.02).

Worth noting for this clone: Which antigen it targets is not known. Per-base quality was not reported, and no clone a single base away is much larger than it.

This specimen's time point label, per the study, means: cycle 2 day 1 (C2D1) of nivolumab. Every trial patient had relapsed following autologous stem cell transplantation, and prior brentuximab vedotin exposure was what differed among cohorts A, B and C. The trial cohort was composed of approximately 60 patients with relapsed/refractory classical Hodgkin lymphoma, for whom complete response, partial response or progressive disease was recorded as best overall response. In the multi-cohort phase II CheckMate 205 trial, trial patients received single-agent nivolumab. Best overall response was determined by an independent review committee according to the 2007 International Working Group response criteria. Trial PBMCs were obtained immediately prior to nivolumab initiation (C1D1) and on therapy at cycle 2 day 1 and cycle 4 day 1. Peripheral blood was collected in 8 mL Vacutainer Cell Preparation Tubes, from which PBMCs were isolated by centrifugation and then cryopreserved.

Genomic DNA was extracted with the Qiagen DNeasy kit from unsorted PBMCs and from negatively selected CD4+ and CD8+ fractions. TCR beta CDR3 regions were subjected to amplification by immunoSEQ multiplex PCR with primers that anneal to V and J segments. A synthetic immune receptor repertoire was used to minimize amplification bias, and any remaining bias was removed computationally after sequencing. Turning to the authors' computational methods: Repertoire diversity was quantified as the Shannon entropy index using custom Python scripts. Unsorted, CD4+ and CD8+ repertoires were analyzed separately, except for combined analyses in which CD4+ and CD8+ sequences were merged in silico. A clone was considered expanded if an increase in frequency of at least 2-fold after treatment relative to C1D1 was found, and a pseudocount of 0.5 was applied to clones undetected at baseline. Clones with 0 or 1 copy at C1D1 were classified as singleton clones, and clones with 2 or more copies were classified as non-singleton clones. Clones expanded in unsorted samples were annotated as CD4+, CD8+ or unknown by matching protein sequences in sorted samples from the same patient. Wilcoxon tests on paired samples were used to test diversity changes from C1D1 to C4D1. TCRdb limited this immuneACCESS table to in-frame rearrangements with V and J called. A share of clones is missing; checked studies link under half to unresolved V genes, and the rest is unexplained. Clone size and the V and J calls come from that table; the DNA yielded D and trimming. This sample has about 35,000 clones in its table, and approximately 82% of those were observed once. The ten top clones hold about 15% of the sample.

The germline V end is reduced by 3 bases and the J end by 0 bases; junction bases left unmatched: 4. The CDR3 goes from the cysteine to the phenylalanine over 15 residues. Of the read, only the CDR3 DNA is kept; its 45 bases are in frame from base 1. CDR1 and CDR2, looked up from the germline V gene (reference sequence), are MNHEY and SMNVEV. Sequenced here: peripheral blood mononuclear cells (PBMCs), sampled before the second cycle of nivolumab. The TCR sequence derives from a human donor with classical Hodgkin lymphoma. The chain uses TRBV27 and TRBJ2-7, and TRBD2 matches 8 of the central bases. The nucleotide sequence reads TGTGCCAGCAGTTTTGGCGGGGGGTCCTCCTACGAGCAGTACTTC. The translation is CASSFGGGSSYEQYF.